These 26 T cell receptor beta chains were sequenced from one sample in a study of CXCR3-negative and CXCR3-positive naive CD8 T cells. The libraries of TRB cDNA were prepared using 5' RACE with UMI labels. TCRdb reprocessed the 5' RACE reads and reports one entry per CDR3 protein, with no DNA. The sample table sets out 70,000 to 95,000 distinct CDR3 sequences. Sequenced sample: naive CXCR3- CD8+ T cells from blood. Subset indicated: CD45RO-CCR7+CD27+CD95- naive CD8+ T cells lacking CXCR3 (TNR3-). Source of these receptors: a human donor in good health. Some clones in this sample may be carry-over from other donors' samples.

The chain carries TRBV7-7 and TRBJ2-2; TCRdb indicates TRBD2, and absent DNA this call remains unverified. Germline loops: CDR1 SSHAT, CDR2 FNYEAQ (reference sequence). The CDR3 consists of 16 residues. The CDR3 reads CASSSIAGGPTGELFF.

This chain joins TRBV20-1 and TRBJ1-1. This CDR3 region has 11 residues. CDR1 and CDR2 from the germline V gene are DFQATT and SNEGSKA (reference sequence). CDR3 sequence reads: CSARGLREAFF.

The gene calls are TRBV6-6 and TRBJ2-3; TCRdb names TRBD1, which stays unverified in the absence of DNA. The CDR3 consists of 16 residues. Germline CDR1 MNHNY, CDR2 SVGAGI (reference sequence). CDR3 in amino acids: CASSYSTGGPLDTQYF.

The V call is TRBV7-2, the J call TRBJ2-1; as DNA is missing, the TRBD2 call by TCRdb cannot be tested. The CDR3 is 17 amino acids. Germline CDR1 reads SGHTA; CDR2 reads FQGNSA. The chain's CDR3 is CASSSGTSGSPGNEQFF. The full variable domain, with the rest looked up from reference TRBV7-2 and TRBJ2-1, is GAGVSQSPSNKVTEKGKDVELRCDPISGHTALYWYRQSLGQGLEFLIYFQGNSAPDKSGLPSDRFSAERTGGSVSTLTIQRTQQEDSAVYLCASSSGTSGSPGNEQFFGPGTRLTVL.

The V call is TRBV11-3, the J call TRBJ2-3; no DNA is available, so the TRBD2 call from TCRdb remains unchecked. Germline assignment: CDR1 SGHNT and CDR2 YENEEA. The CDR3 has 15 amino acids. CDR3 amino acids: CASSLDGTSADTQYF.

The chain joins TRBV6-2 or TRBV6-3 to TRBJ1-5; the D call from TCRdb, TRBD1, cannot be confirmed without DNA. Germline V CDR1 and CDR2: MNHEY, SVGEGT. This CDR3 region has 14 residues. The CDR3 spells CASSSIQGGQPQHF.

The CDR3 sequence: CASSATENTEAFF. This chain links TRBV10-2 with TRBJ1-1; the D gene TCRdb calls, TRBD1, cannot be checked with no DNA. The CDR3 covers 13 residues. Per germline, CDR1 WSHSY and CDR2 SAAADI.

This chain joins TRBV28 and TRBJ1-1; TCRdb's assignment of TRBD1 cannot be checked, as there is no DNA. The germline CDR1 and CDR2 sequences are MDHEN and SYDVKM. This CDR3 region has 16 residues. The chain's CDR3 is CASSSLAPNGVTEAFF.

The V gene is TRBV29-1, the J gene TRBJ2-7; the TCRdb call, TRBD2, lacks DNA for checking. CDR1 and CDR2 from the germline V gene are SQVTM and ANQGSEA. The CDR3 contains 15 residues. CDR3 sequence: CSVEMVAGGLDEQYF.

The chain couples TRBV20-1 to TRBJ2-7; lacking DNA, the TRBD2 call made by TCRdb goes unchecked. The CDR3 length is 15 residues. Germline V gene sequence: CDR1 DFQATT, CDR2 SNEGSKA (reference sequence). The CDR3 protein is CSARDWGLALDEQYF.

The CDR3: CASSQAGAGNEQFF. The chain links TRBV4-3 to TRBJ2-1; TCRdb indicates TRBD1, and absent DNA this call remains unverified. The CDR3 sequence is 14 residues long. From germline, CDR1 is LGHNA and CDR2 YSLEER.

The chain is built from TRBV6-2 or TRBV6-3 and TRBJ2-1; with no DNA, the TCRdb D assignment of TRBD2 cannot be verified. The CDR3 is 21 residues long. Per the germline V gene, CDR1 is MNHEY and CDR2 is SVGEGT. The CDR3 spells CASSYSRSWVSGGSIDNEQFF.

The chain combines TRBV7-9 with TRBJ2-7; TCRdb reports TRBD1, a call that lacks DNA to check it against. CDR3 size: 16 residues. Germline CDR1 and CDR2: SEHNR and FQNEAQ (reference sequence). CDR3 residues: CASSLSPSHVGDEQYF.

This chain uses TRBV20-1 with TRBJ2-4. From germline, CDR1 is DFQATT and CDR2 SNEGSKA (reference sequence). The CDR3 loop spans 12 amino acids. The chain's CDR3 is CSASLGGDIQYF.

The chain couples TRBV2 to TRBJ1-5. There are 15 residues in the CDR3. CDR1 and CDR2 from the germline V gene are SNHLY and FYNNEI. CDR3 protein: CASSERLGDNQPQHF. Full variable domain (rest looked up from reference TRBV2 and TRBJ1-5): EPEVTQTPSHQVTQMGQEVILRCVPISNHLYFYWYRQILGQKVEFLVSFYNNEISEKSEIFDDQFSVERPDGSNFTLKIRSTKLEDSAMYFCASSERLGDNQPQHFGDGTRLSIL.

V and J are TRBV7-6 and TRBJ2-2; TCRdb selects TRBD1, and the lack of DNA leaves this call unchecked. This CDR3 contains 15 residues. Germline CDR1 SGHVS, CDR2 FNYEAQ. The CDR3 sequence is CASSLGPPGPGELFF.

The chain carries TRBV5-5 and TRBJ1-6; TCRdb designates TRBD1, a call that cannot be tested without DNA. Germline lookup yields CDR1 SGHKS and CDR2 YYEKEE (reference sequence). The CDR3 length is 14 residues. CDR3 region: CASSFGTGNSPLHF.

The chain uses TRBV4-3 and TRBJ2-7; TCRdb's D call, TRBD2, is unchecked because there is no DNA. CDR3 length: 16 amino acids. Germline CDR1 and CDR2: LGHNA and YSLEER. CDR3 in amino acids: CASSQDRLAGPYEQYF.

V usage is TRBV11-2 and J usage is TRBJ2-1. The CDR3 covers 11 residues. Per germline, CDR1 SGHAT and CDR2 FQNNGV. CDR3 loop: CASSFRGEQFF.

This chain uses TRBV27 with TRBJ2-7; TCRdb gives TRBD1 as the D gene, but with no DNA this cannot be confirmed. Germline values: CDR1 MNHEY, CDR2 SMNVEV (reference sequence). CDR3 size: 15 residues. This CDR3 is CASSSSGTWPYEQYF.

The chain links TRBV7-6 to TRBJ2-7. Germline lookup yields CDR1 SGHVS and CDR2 FNYEAQ. The CDR3 loop spans 13 amino acids. The CDR3 spells CASSLSGSFEQYF.

The chain recombines TRBV18 with TRBJ2-7; with no DNA, the TCRdb D assignment of TRBD1 cannot be verified. From germline, CDR1 is KGHSH and CDR2 LQKENI. There are 14 residues in the CDR3. The CDR3 sequence: CASSPGQGRYEQYF.

CDR3 protein: CASSLVEFNRGDTQYF. The rearrangement uses TRBV7-9 and TRBJ2-3; TCRdb returns TRBD1, unconfirmable since there is no DNA. This CDR3 region has 16 residues. Per germline, CDR1 SEHNR and CDR2 FQNEAQ (reference sequence).

This sequence joins TRBV7-7 and TRBJ2-1; TCRdb indicates TRBD2, and absent DNA this call remains unverified. Germline CDR1 SSHAT, CDR2 FNYEAQ (reference sequence). This CDR3 is built from 17 residues. CDR3: CASSRYLLERGVGEQFF.

The chain uses TRBV20-1 and TRBJ2-3; the D call of TRBD2 rests on TCRdb alone, since no DNA is present to check it. The V gene's germline CDR1 is DFQATT and CDR2 SNEGSKA (reference sequence). The CDR3 sequence is 14 residues long. The chain's CDR3 is CSATDFERADTQYF.

This chain's CDR3 is CASSSGPRGAGELFF. The chain joins TRBV7-6 to TRBJ2-2; checking the TCRdb D call of TRBD2 is not possible without DNA. The CDR3 has 15 amino acids. CDR1 is SGHVS, CDR2 FNYEAQ, per germline.